This T cell receptor beta chain was documented in a study of T cell changes during pregnancy in multiple sclerosis. The assay was immunoSEQ multiplex PCR, and TCRdb's table has in-frame clones only and misses some. This table holds 80,000 to 130,000 clones, around 92% found once. Deletions cut 1 base from V and 7 bases from J, with 16 bases between. CDR3 length: 16 amino acids. CDR1 is MGHRA and CDR2 is YSYEKL in the germline V gene. The chain is built from TRBV4-1 and TRBJ1-4; D unresolved. The TCR comes from a female donor with multiple sclerosis, enrolled in a pregnancy study. Sequenced material: peripheral blood, taken before pregnancy. CDR3 DNA: TGCGCCAGCAGCCAAGTTGGAGCGGGGTCGGGTGAAAAACTGTTTTTT. It encodes CASSQVGAGSGEKLFF.